The 13 T cell receptor beta chains below come from one sample, sequenced in a study of T cells in women clearing cervical HPV infection. The assay was immunoSEQ multiplex PCR, and TCRdb's table has in-frame clones only and misses some. In all, the sample yields about 26,000 clones. Sequenced input: blood buffy coat. The receptors derive from a woman between 18 and 70 years old with a cervical HPV16 infection that either progressed to CIN3+ or cleared (not recorded which).

Notes on this clone: Read sequence stops 3 residues before the CDR3 end, and the germline J gene provides the missing end. The chain links TRBV7-9 to TRBJ1-4, with D hard to call. The CDR3 covers 14 residues. V was clipped by 7 bases and J by 6 bases, with 15 bases between them. CDR1 and CDR2 from the germline V gene are SEHNR and FQNEAQ (reference sequence). CDR3 residues: CASTKTGYDEKLFF. The part of the CDR3 DNA that was read is TGTGCCAGCACCAAGACTGGGTATGATGAAAAA.

Comment on this clone: Sequencing ends 3 residues short of the CDR3 end; the germline J gene provides the rest. V is TRBV7-6 and J is TRBJ1-2; 10 bases are shared with TRBD1. This CDR3 is 15 amino acids long. J was trimmed by 6 bases and V by 0 bases; bases with no gene match: 4. Germline V gives CDR1 SGHVS, CDR2 FNYEAQ. The part of the CDR3 DNA that was read is TGTGCCAGCAGCTTAGCTCCGGGACAGGGGCATGGC. Encoded protein: CASSLAPGQGHG. The CDR3 reads in full as CASSLAPGQGHGYTF.

Comments on this clone: One end of the junction does not line up with germline, which may come from a read error. The read comes to an end 3 residues before the CDR3 does, leaving the germline J gene to fill in the end. The chain has TRBV19 and TRBJ2-4; a weak D match, TRBD1 (6 bases). Germline V gives CDR1 LNHDA, CDR2 SQIVND (reference sequence). The CDR3 length is 15 residues. The CDR3 sequence: CTSQNRAVGKNIQYF. CDR3 DNA, as far as it was read: TGTACCAGCCAAAACAGGGCAGTTGGCAAAAACATT.

Remarks on this clone: The CDR3 is cut off 3 residues early in the read; its end comes from the germline J gene. The rearrangement links TRBV29-1 to TRBJ2-7; D perhaps matches TRBD2 (7 bases). Germline V gives CDR1 SQVTM, CDR2 ANQGSEA. Trimming took 4 bases from V and 2 from J, leaving 12 bases between them. The CDR3 totals 13 residues. This chain's CDR3 is CSVAQGRAYEQYF. The CDR3 bases that were read are TGCAGCGTTGCGCAGGGGAGGGCCTACGAG.

With regard to this clone: The sequenced fragment ends 3 residues before the CDR3 boundary, so the rest is inferred from the germline J gene. The rearrangement links TRBV30 to TRBJ1-1, with D possibly being TRBD1 (5 bases). The CDR3 consists of 14 residues. In germline, CDR1 is GTSNPN, CDR2 SVGIG (reference sequence). The CDR3: CAWSVGGGSDTAFF. Incomplete CDR3 DNA: TGTGCCTGGAGTGTCGGCGGGGGATCAGATACG. The full variable domain, rest sourced from reference TRBV30 and TRBJ1-1, is SQTIHQWPATLVQPVGSPLSLECTVEGTSNPNLYWYRQAAGRGLQLLFYSVGIGQISSEVPQNLSASRPQDRQFILSSKKLLLSDSGFYLCAWSVGGGSDTAFFGQGTRLTVV.

Comment on this clone: The germline gene is not matched at one end of the junction; a read error may be the cause. Read data end 3 residues before the CDR3 end; the end is taken from the germline J gene. Other DNA sequences of this sample code for an identical CDR3. V usage is TRBV6-1 and J usage is TRBJ1-3, with D possibly TRBD1 on 5 matching bases. The germline V gene encodes CDR1 MNHNS and CDR2 SASEGT. The CDR3 covers 14 residues. CDR3 DNA (partial): TGTGCCAGCAGTGGACGGGGGGTTGGAAACACG. Translated, it gives CASSGRGVGNT. From start to end, the CDR3 is CASSGRGVGNTIYF.

Comment on this clone: The sequence runs out 3 residues before the end of the CDR3; the remainder is reconstructed from the germline J gene. The genes are TRBV6-1 and TRBJ2-7; the D gene is possibly TRBD2 (6 bases). Germline loops: CDR1 MNHNS, CDR2 SASEGT. The CDR3 has 14 residues. Between the trimmed V and J ends, which lost 2 bases and 2 bases, there was a span of 10 bases. CDR3 loop: CASSETPGAYEQYF. The CDR3 bases that were read are TGTGCCAGCAGTGAAACTCCGGGGGCCTACGAG.

On this clone itself: A junction boundary mismatches the germline segment, possibly from a read error. The CDR3 goes on 3 residues after the read ends, and that part is filled in from the germline J gene. This chain joins TRBV4-2 and TRBJ2-5, with a possible D match to TRBD1 (7 bases). The CDR3 extends over 15 amino acids. Germline CDR1 LGHNA, CDR2 YNFKEQ. The CDR3 loop is CASSQDRGTAETQYF. The sequenced CDR3 bases are TGCGCCAGCAGCCAAGATCGGGGGACAGCAGAGACC.

As concerns this clone: Coverage ceases 3 residues before the CDR3 finishes, and the germline J gene fills in the end. The rearrangement uses TRBV18 and TRBJ1-1; no clear D. The CDR3 totals 13 residues. The V gene lost 6 bases and the J gene lost 1 base, with 9 bases spanning the gap. Germline CDR1 reads KGHSH; CDR2 reads LQKENI. CDR3 region: CASSPTANTEAFF. The covered CDR3 bases are TGTGCCAGCTCCCCCACTGCGAACACTGAA.

Details on this clone: The CDR3 is cut off 3 residues early in the read; its end comes from the germline J gene. The V and J genes are TRBV19 and TRBJ1-1, with 9 bases matching TRBD1. The germline gives CDR1 LNHDA, CDR2 SQIVND (reference sequence). The CDR3 has 14 residues. Here the CDR3 reads CASSDQQGAERAFF. The sequenced part of the CDR3 DNA is TGTGCCAGTAGTGACCAACAGGGGGCGGAGAGA.

On this clone itself: The missing CDR3 end, 3 residues past where the read stops, is filled in from the germline J gene. The chain has TRBV2 and TRBJ1-5, with D maybe TRBD1 (5 bases). Trimming stripped 2 bases from V and 6 bases from J, with 14 bases between. Germline CDR1 is SNHLY and CDR2 is FYNNEI. The CDR3 is 15 amino acids. The CDR3 spells CASSEQGGDRQPQHF. CDR3 DNA (partial): TGTGCCAGCAGTGAACAGGGAGGGGATCGTCAGCCC. Supplemented by reference TRBV2 and TRBJ1-5, the full variable domain reads EPEVTQTPSHQVTQMGQEVILRCVPISNHLYFYWYRQILGQKVEFLVSFYNNEISEKSEIFDDQFSVERPDGSNFTLKIRSTKLEDSAMYFCASSEQGGDRQPQHFGDGTRLSIL.

Of note for this clone: The read finishes 3 residues shy of the CDR3 end, and the germline J gene is used to complete it. This sequence joins TRBV19 and TRBJ1-2, with TRBD1 matching over 8 bases. There are 14 residues in the CDR3. Per the germline V gene, CDR1 is LNHDA and CDR2 is SQIVND (reference sequence). J lost 4 bases, V lost 4 bases, and 5 bases had no gene match. CDR3 DNA, as far as it was read: TGTGCCAGTAGTAATTCCGGGACAGGCTATGGC. Translation gives CASSNSGTGYG. The CDR3, in full, reads CASSNSGTGYGYTF.

On this clone itself: The read ends 3 residues early relative to the CDR3; the germline J gene fills the gap. The chain employs TRBV19 and TRBJ1-2, with TRBD1 matching 7 bases. CDR3 size: 12 residues. V lost 5 bases and J lost 4; bases outside the gene matches: 1. Germline loops: CDR1 LNHDA, CDR2 SQIVND (reference sequence). This chain's CDR3 is CASSGDSYGYTF. The DNA read from the CDR3 is TGTGCCAGTAGTGGGGACAGCTATGGC. The full variable domain, its missing parts supplied by reference TRBV19 and TRBJ1-2, is DGGITQSPKYLFRKEGQNVTLSCEQNLNHDAMYWYRQDPGQGLRLIYYSQIVNDFQKGDIAEGYSVSREKKESFPLTVTSAQKNPTAFYLCASSGDSYGYTFGSGTRLTVV.